This is a list of T cell receptor beta chains from one sample in a study of cytomegalovirus exposure and HLA in healthy donors. Profiling relied on immunoSEQ multiplex PCR, and the TCRdb table lists in-frame clones only, not all of them. This sample has approximately 59,000 clones; 92% occur once, and the top ten carry about 5.7%. Material for sequencing was PBMCs. These receptors all stem from a man aged 18 to 30 in good health and CMV-seropositive. The CDR3 runs from the conserved cysteine through the conserved F or W. A clone size is listed for some rows: how often the clone was seen (once, few, many), or a class if it is expanded.

NA | TRBJ1-2 | TRBV6-5 | CASSYFQGDYGYTF
once | TRBJ2-7 | TRBV6-5 | CASTPILQGTEQYF
once | TRBJ2-3 | TRBV4-2 | CASSQDQGALDTQYF
NA | TRBJ2-3 | TRBV7-9 | CASSFPSTDTQYF
NA | TRBJ2-7 | TRBV28 | CASSWQGLYEQYF
NA | TRBJ2-1 | TRBV6-5 | CASSPTHGQGEQFF
NA | TRBJ1-2 | TRBV5-6 | CASSGNRAGYGYTF
NA | TRBJ2-1 | TRBV20-1 | CSARANEQFF
NA | TRBJ1-2 | TRBV11-1 | CASSRPTDPYGYTF
NA | TRBJ2-1 | TRBV27 | CASSFQLAGGRNEQFF
once | TRBJ2-3 | TRBV7-8 | CASSSYRGRGKDTQYF
once | TRBJ1-5 | TRBV2 | CASSEGQVDQPQHF
NA | TRBJ2-3 | TRBV9 | CASAGALSTDTQYF
NA | TRBJ2-3 | TRBV5-4 | CASTQTSRSTDTQYF
NA | TRBJ1-2 | TRBV30 | CAWRGLVKSSPNYGYTF
NA | TRBJ2-7 | TRBV9 | CASSVSTGTYEQYF
NA | TRBJ1-2 | TRBV10-3 | CAISGTGYEGGYTF
NA | TRBJ2-1 | TRBV5-4 | CASSLLAGPYNEQFF
once | TRBJ2-3 | TRBV27 | CASSPRVVVPDTQYF
NA | TRBJ1-3 | TRBV25-1 | CASSEAGWAGNTIYF
NA | TRBJ2-1 | TRBV11-2 | CASSLGRTSGSSYNEQFF
NA | TRBJ2-7 | TRBV5-1 | CASSLGLAGPYEQYF
NA | TRBJ2-1 | TRBV7-8 | CASSLAAAAVVYNEQFF
NA | TRBJ1-4 | TRBV9 | CASSVWGGASTNEKLFF
once | TRBJ2-1 | TRBV4-2 | CASSPRHREFSGSTHNEQFF
few | TRBJ1-5 | TRBV30 | CAWSVQGRGSDQPQHF
NA | TRBJ1-5 | TRBV5-5 | CASSLAPDQPQHF
NA | TRBJ2-5 | TRBV7-2 | CASSFGSGRFGETQYF
NA | TRBJ2-1 | TRBV30 | CAWSSMQEQFF
once | TRBJ1-1 | TRBV30 | CAWRAGQGTEAFF
NA | TRBJ2-1 | TRBV18 | CASSPPTSGYNEQFF
NA | TRBJ1-1 | TRBV15 | CATSKRTGHTEAFF
NA | TRBJ2-7 | TRBV7-2 | CASSLIREWGEQYF
NA | TRBJ2-7 | TRBV9 | CASSVGGVSYEQYF
NA | TRBJ2-7 | TRBV7-3 | CASSPSAGGYEQYF
NA | TRBJ2-5 | TRBV30 | CAWSVPGTRRTQYF
NA | TRBJ1-2 | TRBV28 | CASINRGTELGYTF
NA | TRBJ1-2 | TRBV7-2 | CASSLGLQGSDGYTF
NA | TRBJ1-2 | TRBV2 | CASGRTGKNYGYTF
NA | TRBJ1-5 | TRBV2 | CASSPAGTTQPQHF
NA | TRBJ2-5 | TRBV28 | CASSLSGQETQYF
NA | TRBJ1-2 | TRBV7-8 | CASSLGQGRVNGYTF
NA | TRBJ2-2 | TRBV2 | CASRQQATNTGELFF
NA | TRBJ2-3 | TRBV10-1 | CASSESVAGDTQYF
NA | TRBJ2-7 | TRBV4-2 | CASSQDQGEAYEQYF
NA | TRBJ2-2 | TRBV28 | CASSSRGIGQGGFSVPGELFF
few | TRBJ1-5 | TRBV27 | CASSLDSGNQPQHF
NA | TRBJ2-7 | TRBV6-5 | CASSRQLRYEQYF
once | TRBJ2-3 | TRBV15 | CATSRYRGHTDTQYF
NA | TRBJ2-5 | TRBV27 | CASSISGAMGGETQYF
once | TRBJ2-2 | TRBV6-5 | CASTHGLAGTGELFF
NA | TRBJ2-7 | TRBV7-2 | CASSPRREAYEQYF
once | TRBJ2-1 | TRBV27 | CASSFSGDNEQFF
NA | TRBJ2-7 | TRBV6-6 | CASSSPAGLAEQYF
NA | TRBJ1-2 | TRBV6-5 | CASSQRDRVPDGYTF
NA | TRBJ1-2 | TRBV7-9 | CASSLGQGSYGYTF
NA | TRBJ2-2 | TRBV11-3 | CASSSGGNTGELFF
NA | TRBJ1-1 | TRBV6-4 | CASSDGTTRAFF
NA | TRBJ2-1 | TRBV7-9 | CASSNRQAGEQFF
NA | TRBJ2-3 | TRBV5-1 | CASSLRASPPDTQYF